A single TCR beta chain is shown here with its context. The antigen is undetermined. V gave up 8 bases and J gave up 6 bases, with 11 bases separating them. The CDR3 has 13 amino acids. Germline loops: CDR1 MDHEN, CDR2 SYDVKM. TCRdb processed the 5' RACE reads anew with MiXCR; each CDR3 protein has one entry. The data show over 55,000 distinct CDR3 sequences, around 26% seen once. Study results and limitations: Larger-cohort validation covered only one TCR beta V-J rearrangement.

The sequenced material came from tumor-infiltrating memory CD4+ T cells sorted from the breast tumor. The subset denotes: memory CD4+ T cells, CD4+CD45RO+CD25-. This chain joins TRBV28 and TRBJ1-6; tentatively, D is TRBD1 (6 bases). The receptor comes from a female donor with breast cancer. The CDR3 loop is CASQGQPNSPLHF. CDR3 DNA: TGTGCCAGCCAAGGACAGCCTAATTCACCCCTCCACTTT.